A single sample gave rise to the 13 T cell receptor beta chains below, sequenced in a study of neurological immune-mediated disorders. TCRdb recomputed calls from the 5' RACE reads with MiXCR, one row per CDR3 protein. Altogether about 55,000 distinct CDR3 sequences are present, roughly 3.8% being singletons, with the ten largest covering 5% to 7%. Sequenced: PBMCs. These receptors all stem from a man in his 60s with multiple sclerosis.

This clonotype appeared many times. The chain is built from TRBV12-3 or TRBV12-4 and TRBJ2-2; D remains unclear. The CDR3 has 12 amino acids. Trimming shortened V by 3 bases and J by 4 bases, and 3 bases separated the two germline ends. DNA of the CDR3: TGTGCCAGCAGTTTTCGCACCGGGGAGCTGTTTTTT. Translating gives CASSFRTGELFF.

This clonotype was seen many times. The chain has TRBV6-1 and TRBJ2-7; 11 bases align to TRBD2. CDR1 and CDR2 (germline): MNHNS, SASEGT. The V and J ends lost 3 bases and 0 bases, in that order; junction bases with no gene match: 7. The CDR3 contains 17 residues. The CDR3 DNA reads as TGTGCCAGCAGTGAGGGGACTAGCGGAGCTCTCTCCTACGAGCAGTACTTC. It yields the protein CASSEGTSGALSYEQYF.

This clonotype has a handful of counts. The chain carries TRBV4-2 and TRBJ1-1; 10 bases fit TRBD1. Germline values: CDR1 LGHNA, CDR2 YNFKEQ. The CDR3 runs to 15 residues. Trimming at V came to 3 bases and at J to 5 bases, leaving 6 bases not matched to a gene. CDR3 sequence: CASSHRQGADTEAFF. The CDR3 DNA reads TGTGCCAGCAGCCACCGACAGGGGGCAGATACTGAAGCTTTCTTT.

This clonotype was recorded at least ten times. The CDR3 DNA reads TGTGCCAGCAGGGGGGGACTCACAGACAATGAGCAGTTCTTC. It specifies CASRGGLTDNEQFF. This sequence joins TRBV12-3 or TRBV12-4 and TRBJ2-1, with TRBD2 as a possible D gene (6 bases). This CDR3 comprises 14 residues. V gave up 6 bases and J gave up 5 bases, with 14 bases separating them.

This clonotype came up many times. This sequence joins TRBV12-3 or TRBV12-4 and TRBJ1-4, with unresolved D. The CDR3 covers 15 residues. V was pared by 8 bases and J by 0 bases, with 13 bases between. CDR3 nucleotides: TGTGCCAGCCGATCCGATCTTGCAACTAATGAAAAACTGTTTTTT. Protein product: CASRSDLATNEKLFF.

This clonotype has a count of ten or more. The gene calls are TRBV7-9 and TRBJ1-1; no clear D. Germline lookup yields CDR1 SEHNR and CDR2 FQNEAQ (reference sequence). This CDR3 region has 13 residues. The V end lost 5 bases, the J end lost 4 bases, and 11 bases lay between the germline ends. DNA for the CDR3: TGTGCCAGCAGCCCGATTTCGGGCACTGAAGCTTTCTTT. Its protein product is CASSPISGTEAFF.

This clonotype was seen at least ten times. V and J are TRBV5-6 and TRBJ1-5, with 8 bases matching TRBD1. After removal of 3 bases from V and 4 bases from J, the junction contained 15 bases not matched to a gene. The CDR3 consists of 18 residues. CDR1 and CDR2 (germline): SGHDT, YYEEEE. As DNA, the CDR3 is TGTGCCAGCAGCTGGACCGGTTCCGCCAACAGGGGGAATCAGCCCCAGCATTTT. It yields the protein CASSWTGSANRGNQPQHF. The full variable domain, rest sourced from reference TRBV5-6 and TRBJ1-5, is DAGVTQSPTHLIKTRGQQVTLRCSPKSGHDTVSWYQQALGQGPQFIFQYYEEEERQRGNFPDRFSGHQFPNYSSELNVNALLLGDSALYLCASSWTGSANRGNQPQHFGDGTRLSIL.

This clonotype occurred many times. The chain couples TRBV3-1 to TRBJ2-7; 11 bases line up with TRBD1. CDR1 and CDR2 (germline): LGHDT, YNNKEL (reference sequence). The CDR3 totals 16 residues. Trimming took 0 bases from V and 7 from J; bases not matched to a gene: 8. The CDR3 DNA reads as TGTGCCAGCAGCCAAGATTTCGGACAGGGGGCCGGAGAGCAGTACTTC. It is translated as CASSQDFGQGAGEQYF.

This clonotype was seen ten or more times. This sequence joins TRBV5-1 and TRBJ2-3; D is possibly TRBD1 or TRBD2 (5 bases each). CDR3 size: 14 residues. Germline assignment: CDR1 SGHRS and CDR2 YFSETQ. V was pared by 0 bases and J by 6 bases, with 11 bases between. CDR3: CASSLVIGEDTQYF. As DNA, the CDR3 is TGCGCCAGCAGCTTGGTAATAGGGGAGGATACGCAGTATTTT.

The J gene is TRBJ2-1, the V gene TRBV3-1; 8 bases are shared with TRBD1. The CDR3 runs to 15 residues. Germline CDR1 LGHDT, CDR2 YNNKEL (reference sequence). After removal of 1 base from V and 11 bases from J, the junction contained 10 bases not matched to a gene. The CDR3 is CASSQGTGPMVQQFF. In DNA form, the CDR3 reads TGTGCCAGCAGCCAAGGGACAGGGCCCATGGTCCAGCAGTTCTTC.

This clonotype was recorded at least ten times. This chain joins TRBV5-1 and TRBJ2-1, with a possible D match to TRBD2 (6 bases). The CDR3 is made up of 14 amino acids. The ends were cut back, 3 bases at V and 4 bases at J, with 11 bases in the middle. Germline V gene sequence: CDR1 SGHRS, CDR2 YFSETQ. CDR3 protein: CASSWGELYNEQFF. The DNA of the CDR3 is TGCGCCAGCAGCTGGGGGGAGTTATACAATGAGCAGTTCTTC.

This clonotype was counted ten times or more. The chain employs TRBV14 and TRBJ1-5; D call uncertain. V was clipped by 4 bases and J by 9 bases, with 10 bases between them. Germline CDR1 SGHDN, CDR2 FVKESK. CDR3 size: 12 residues. The CDR3 DNA is TGTGCCAGCAGCCGGGAGGTAGGGCCCCAGCATTTT. Its protein is CASSREVGPQHF.

This clonotype was recorded at least ten times. The chain carries TRBV20-1 and TRBJ2-3, with 8 nucleotides matching TRBD2. Trimming took 5 bases from V and 0 from J; bases not matched to a gene: 10. This CDR3 has 16 residues. Germline V gene sequence: CDR1 DFQATT, CDR2 SNEGSKA (reference sequence). Here the CDR3 reads CSAQYSGTPSTDTQYF. The CDR3 coding sequence is TGCAGTGCTCAATATAGCGGGACCCCTAGCACAGATACGCAGTATTTT.